The source of this T cell receptor beta chain is a study of breast tumors, draining lymph nodes, adjacent tissues. Points from the study as a whole: Luminal-like breast cancer showed significantly higher tumor–nontumor repertoire similarity than basal-like.

This clonotype showed up many times. Its antigen is undetermined. TCRdb independently ran MiXCR on the multiplex PCR reads; one entry per CDR3 protein. The data show about 80,000 distinct CDR3 sequences, with approximately 20% seen just once and about 2.2% held by the top ten. Axillary draining lymph nodes of breast cancer patients supplied the node samples. CDR3 length: 14 residues. V was trimmed by 1 base and J by 6 bases, leaving 13 bases between them. In germline, CDR1 is SGHTA, CDR2 FQGNSA. This clonotype was sampled from a female donor with breast cancer. Some clones in this sample may be carry-over from other donors' samples. The sequencing sample was made of axillary lymph node tissue. The chain couples TRBV7-2 to TRBJ2-7; D is undetermined. The CDR3 DNA reads TGTGCCAGCAGCTTAGAGGCGACCCTCACCGAGCAGTACTTC. Its translation: CASSLEATLTEQYF.